What follows describes a single TCR beta chain. Its antigen is unidentified. The entry originates in a study of a mutant IDH1 vaccine in newly diagnosed glioma. At the level of the study: Administration of eight vaccinations to patients took place in weeks 1, 3, 5, 7, 11, 15, 19, 23. Study-wide results and limits: Pseudoprogression seemed unrelated to changes in top peripheral T cell clonotypes. There were vaccine-induced immune responses in just over 90% of the patients.

The time point: week 23, last vaccination. Doses of 300 ug of mutant IDH1 20-mer peptide were given with topical imiquimod. Trimming left V 2 bases short and J 7 bases short, with 8 bases between. Germline assignment: CDR1 MDHEN and CDR2 SYDVKM. This CDR3 is built from 12 residues. The table came from immunoSEQ multiplex PCR; TCRdb's copy has only in-frame clones and leaves some out. This sample carries 60,000 to 100,000 clones, around 83% of them seen once, and the ten largest clones take approximately 0.8%. The source of this sequence is a woman in her fifties or sixties with glioma. The chain employs TRBV28 and TRBJ1-2; D gene ambiguous. Sequenced material: PBMCs, taken from a glioma patient whose treatment included an IDH1 peptide vaccine. CDR3 sequence: CASSLVVGGYTF. For the CDR3, the DNA is TGTGCCAGCAGTTTAGTAGTTGGTGGCTACACCTTC.